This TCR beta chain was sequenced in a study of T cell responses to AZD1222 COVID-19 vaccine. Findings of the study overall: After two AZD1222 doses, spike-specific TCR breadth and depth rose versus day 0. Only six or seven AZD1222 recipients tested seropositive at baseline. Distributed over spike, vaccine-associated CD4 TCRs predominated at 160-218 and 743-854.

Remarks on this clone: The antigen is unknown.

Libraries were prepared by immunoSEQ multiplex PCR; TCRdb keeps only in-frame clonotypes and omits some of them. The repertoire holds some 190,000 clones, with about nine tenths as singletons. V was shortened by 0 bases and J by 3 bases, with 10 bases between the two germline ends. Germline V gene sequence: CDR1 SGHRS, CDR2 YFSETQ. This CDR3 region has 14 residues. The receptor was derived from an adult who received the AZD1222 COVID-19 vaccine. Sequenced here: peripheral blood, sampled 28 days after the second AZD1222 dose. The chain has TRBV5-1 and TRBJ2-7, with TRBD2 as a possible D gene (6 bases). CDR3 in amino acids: CASSLVVGGYEQYF. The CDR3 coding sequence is TGCGCCAGCAGCTTGGTGGTGGGAGGCTACGAGCAGTACTTC. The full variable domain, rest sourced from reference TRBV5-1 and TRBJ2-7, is KAGVTQTPRYLIKTRGQQVTLSCSPISGHRSVSWYQQTPGQGLQFLFEYFSETQRNKGNFPGRFSGRQFSNSRSEMNVSTLELGDSALYLCASSLVVGGYEQYFGPGTRLTVT.